The entry that follows covers one TCR beta chain sequence. This specimen belongs to a study of blood T cell repertoires in COVID-19. For the study at large: From the United States, Italy and Spain came samples of acute and convalescent COVID-19. From T cells, B-cell-depleted T cells, or PBMCs came the material, which was cDNA or gDNA.

The CDR3 contains 14 residues. Trimming removed 4 bases from V and 12 bases from J; junction bases left unmatched: 8. Per germline, CDR1 SGHTA and CDR2 FQGNSA. In the original processing: From reference gene primer amplification, estimates of nucleated cell counts were derived. Only in-frame clones appear in the TCRdb table, and some are missing; sequencing was by immunoSEQ multiplex PCR. V, J and clone size reflect that table, while D and trimming were determined from the DNA. The sample lists about 73,000 clones; roughly 84% were seen once. Sequenced material: peripheral blood. The sequence was obtained from an older man with active or convalescent COVID-19. The chain carries TRBV7-2 and TRBJ2-1; 11 bases are a match to TRBD2. The CDR3 loop is CASSSTSGAKGQFF. The CDR3 DNA follows: TGTGCCAGCAGCTCGACTAGCGGGGCCAAGGGGCAGTTCTTC.